The source of this T cell receptor beta chain is a study of T cells in Graves' hyperthyroidism and ophthalmopathy. As for the study in general: Before any treatment, at initial diagnosis, peripheral blood was collected.

The TCR beta CDR3 regions underwent amplification using RNA transcripts as the source. During a first-round RT-PCR of the TCR CDR3, the HTBI primer set was used. A single record per CDR3 protein comes from TCRdb applying MiXCR to the multiplex PCR reads. This sample has 650,000 to 700,000 distinct CDR3 sequences, with approximately 15% found just once. The CDR3 runs to 15 residues. Trimming removed 5 bases at V and 8 bases at J, with 19 bases between. Germline values: CDR1 MNHEY, CDR2 SMNVEV (reference sequence). A remark on this clonotype: Its antigen is undetermined.

Recently diagnosed hyperthyroidism of less than 2 months' duration affected patients aged 18 to 65. Diagnoses rested on clinical symptoms, serum thyroxine and TRAb, thyroid ultrasound and orbital computed tomography. General observations from the study: Appearing also in blood were most of the thyroid clonotypes expanded above 0.001.

J is TRBJ2-1 and V is TRBV27, with D perhaps TRBD1 or TRBD2 (5 bases each). The TCR originated in a man in his fifties with Graves' hyperthyroidism. The sequenced sample consisted of blood. In DNA form, the CDR3 reads TGTGCCAGCAGTATATTATTTGGGGGAGTGGATGAGCAGTTCTTC. Translated, it gives CASSILFGGVDEQFF.